A selection of T cell receptor beta chains follows, all from one sample in a study of T cell responses to AZD1222 COVID-19 vaccine. Repertoires were generated with immunoSEQ multiplex PCR, while TCRdb's copy carries only in-frame clones and drops some. The sample carries more than 60,000 clones, about four fifths recorded once. Sequenced material: peripheral blood, taken 28 days after the second AZD1222 dose. Receptors originate from an adult who received the AZD1222 COVID-19 vaccine. CDR3s include the opening cysteine and the closing phenylalanine or tryptophan. A D gene is named only where the DNA matches it firmly. The listing skips clone size in some rows; elsewhere it reads once, few, many or a size class.

V gene: TRBV30; J gene: TRBJ1-2; clone size: -; D gene: -; CDR3 protein: CAWSMITQGLLYGYTF; CDR3 DNA: TGTGCCTGGAGCATGATTACCCAGGGTTTACTCTATGGCTACACCTTC
V gene: TRBV2; J gene: TRBJ2-2; clone size: once; D gene: TRBD1; CDR3 protein: CASTTGAGELFF; CDR3 DNA: TGTGCCAGCACGACAGGGGCCGGGGAGCTGTTTTTT
V gene: TRBV7-2; J gene: TRBJ2-1; clone size: few; D gene: TRBD2; CDR3 protein: CASSLDFGLAYNEQFF; CDR3 DNA: TGTGCCAGCAGCTTAGATTTCGGACTAGCCTACAATGAGCAGTTCTTC
V gene: TRBV9; J gene: TRBJ1-1; clone size: -; D gene: -; CDR3 protein: CASSVGEGIGSTEAFF; CDR3 DNA: TGTGCCAGCAGCGTAGGGGAAGGGATCGGGAGCACTGAAGCTTTCTTT
V gene: TRBV5-1; J gene: TRBJ1-5; clone size: -; D gene: -; CDR3 protein: CASSLDHLGDQPQHF; CDR3 DNA: TGCGCCAGCAGCTTGGACCATTTAGGGGATCAGCCCCAGCATTTT
V gene: TRBV7-2; J gene: TRBJ2-1; clone size: once; D gene: -; CDR3 protein: CASSRLVEQFF; CDR3 DNA: TGTGCCAGCAGCCGCCTCGTGGAGCAGTTCTTC
V gene: TRBV18; J gene: TRBJ2-1; clone size: -; D gene: TRBD2; CDR3 protein: CASSPRAGDSYNEQFF; CDR3 DNA: TGTGCCAGCTCACCACGAGCGGGAGACTCCTACAATGAGCAGTTCTTC
V gene: TRBV5-1; J gene: TRBJ1-1; clone size: -; D gene: -; CDR3 protein: CASSPLQGSGTEAFF; CDR3 DNA: TGCGCCAGCAGCCCACTACAGGGCTCAGGGACTGAAGCTTTCTTT
V gene: TRBV4-1; J gene: TRBJ2-7; clone size: -; D gene: TRBD2; CDR3 protein: CASSQDSNSGGRPGSYEQYF; CDR3 DNA: TGCGCCAGCAGCCAAGATAGCAATTCAGGCGGGAGGCCGGGCTCCTACGAGCAGTACTTC
V gene: TRBV15; J gene: TRBJ1-1; clone size: -; D gene: -; CDR3 protein: CATSPRGKRGGSAFF; CDR3 DNA: TGTGCCACCAGCCCCCGGGGCAAGAGAGGGGGATCAGCTTTCTTT
V gene: TRBV7-9; J gene: TRBJ2-7; clone size: -; D gene: -; CDR3 protein: CASSADGYEQYF; CDR3 DNA: TGTGCCAGCAGCGCAGACGGCTACGAGCAGTACTTC
V gene: TRBV5-1; J gene: TRBJ2-1; clone size: -; D gene: TRBD2; CDR3 protein: CASSFQLAAYNEQFF; CDR3 DNA: TGCGCCAGCAGCTTTCAACTAGCGGCCTACAATGAGCAGTTCTTC
V gene: TRBV7-2; J gene: TRBJ2-1; clone size: -; D gene: TRBD2; CDR3 protein: CASSLVLLAVEQFF; CDR3 DNA: TGTGCCAGCAGCTTAGTTCTCCTAGCGGTTGAGCAGTTCTTC
V gene: TRBV4-1; J gene: TRBJ2-1; clone size: -; D gene: TRBD2; CDR3 protein: CASSQGLAGKNEQFF; CDR3 DNA: TGCGCCAGCAGCCAAGGACTAGCGGGAAAAAATGAGCAGTTCTTC
V gene: TRBV30; J gene: TRBJ1-5; clone size: -; D gene: TRBD1; CDR3 protein: CAWSAFPGQGSRNQPQHF; CDR3 DNA: TGTGCCTGGAGTGCGTTTCCGGGACAGGGGAGTCGCAATCAGCCCCAGCATTTT
V gene: TRBV2; J gene: TRBJ1-5; clone size: -; D gene: -; CDR3 protein: CASTKQGGDQPQHF; CDR3 DNA: TGTGCCAGCACTAAGCAGGGCGGGGATCAGCCCCAGCATTTT
V gene: TRBV27; J gene: TRBJ2-1; clone size: -; D gene: -; CDR3 protein: CASRLLSLTTDNEQFF; CDR3 DNA: TGTGCCAGCAGACTGTTGAGCCTTACCACAGACAATGAGCAGTTCTTC
V gene: TRBV28; J gene: TRBJ1-5; clone size: -; D gene: -; CDR3 protein: CASSPISNQPQHF; CDR3 DNA: TGTGCCAGCAGTCCGATTAGCAATCAGCCCCAGCATTTT
V gene: TRBV18; J gene: TRBJ2-5; clone size: -; D gene: -; CDR3 protein: CASSSPLRETQYF; CDR3 DNA: TGTGCCAGCTCATCCCCCCTGAGGGAGACCCAGTACTTC
V gene: TRBV7-8; J gene: TRBJ2-3; clone size: once; D gene: TRBD1; CDR3 protein: CASSPDRGRTDTQYF; CDR3 DNA: TGTGCCAGCAGCCCGGACAGGGGGCGAACAGATACGCAGTATTTT
V gene: TRBV29-1; J gene: TRBJ2-6; clone size: -; D gene: -; CDR3 protein: CSVYDSGANVLTF; CDR3 DNA: TGCAGCGTTTATGATTCTGGGGCCAACGTCCTGACTTTC
V gene: TRBV7-2; J gene: TRBJ1-2; clone size: once; D gene: -; CDR3 protein: CASSSPVGVYGYTF; CDR3 DNA: TGTGCCAGCAGCTCCCCCGTGGGGGTCTATGGCTACACCTTC
V gene: TRBV7-2; J gene: TRBJ2-1; clone size: -; D gene: TRBD2; CDR3 protein: CASSFHGTSGTEQFF; CDR3 DNA: TGTGCCAGCAGCTTCCACGGGACTAGCGGGACCGAGCAGTTCTTC
V gene: TRBV30; J gene: TRBJ1-6; clone size: -; D gene: -; CDR3 protein: CAWVTENNSPLHF; CDR3 DNA: TGTGCCTGGGTGACAGAGAATAATTCACCCCTCCACTTT
V gene: TRBV7-3; J gene: TRBJ2-1; clone size: -; D gene: -; CDR3 protein: CASSLRSASYNEQFF; CDR3 DNA: TGTGCCAGCAGCTTAAGGTCTGCCTCCTACAATGAGCAGTTCTTC
V gene: TRBV19; J gene: TRBJ1-2; clone size: -; D gene: -; CDR3 protein: CASSTTAANYGYTF; CDR3 DNA: TGTGCCAGTAGTACAACGGCAGCTAACTATGGCTACACCTTC
V gene: TRBV20-1; J gene: TRBJ1-2; clone size: -; D gene: -; CDR3 protein: CSATGSYGYTF; CDR3 DNA: TGCAGTGCTACAGGGAGCTATGGCTACACCTTC
V gene: TRBV5-1; J gene: TRBJ2-1; clone size: -; D gene: TRBD2; CDR3 protein: CASSSGLVPNEQFF; CDR3 DNA: TGCGCCAGCAGCTCCGGACTAGTTCCCAATGAGCAGTTCTTC
V gene: TRBV19; J gene: TRBJ2-7; clone size: many; D gene: -; CDR3 protein: CASSLDSEQYF; CDR3 DNA: TGTGCCAGTAGTTTGGACAGTGAGCAGTACTTC